One T cell receptor beta chain is described in this entry. Vbeta (60) and Jbeta (13) primers were used in the PCR. Only in-frame clones appear in the TCRdb table, and some are missing; sequencing was by immunoSEQ multiplex PCR. Of 90,000 to 140,000 clones listed, over 70% are singletons. The data were obtained in a study of cytomegalovirus exposure and HLA in healthy donors. V was trimmed by 2 bases and J by 5 bases, leaving 6 bases between them. The germline CDR1 and CDR2 sequences are PRHDT and FYEKMQ (reference sequence). This CDR3 contains 13 residues. V and J are TRBV13 and TRBJ1-4; D possibly corresponds to TRBD1 (6 bases). This TCR derives from a male donor in good health and CMV-seronegative. Sample: PBMCs. Here the CDR3 DNA reads TGTGCCAGCAGCTTAACAGGGAATGAAAAACTGTTTTTT. As protein: CASSLTGNEKLFF.